This section outlines one TCR beta chain sequence together with its context. Its antigen is not identified. DNA at 150 to 250 ng, approximately 30,000 T cell genomes, went into sorted-subset replicate PCRs. The method was immunoSEQ multiplex PCR; TCRdb's version includes in-frame clones alone and lacks a portion of them. The sample has some 790,000 clones, 72% seen once. The entry originates in a study of shared clonotypes between healthy human individuals. This CDR3 has 13 amino acids. CDR1 and CDR2 (germline): SGDLS, YYNGEE. V lost 6 bases, J lost 13 bases, and 20 bases lay in between. Whole-study findings and limits: Larger estimated richness was generally recorded for naive subsets relative to memory subsets.

The sequenced sample was memory CD4+ T cells sorted from blood. Subset: CD45RA-negative fraction. The clonotype originates from a woman in her twenties or thirties in good health. The V gene is TRBV9, the J gene TRBJ2-1, with D possibly matching TRBD2 (6 bases). CDR3 bases: TGTGCCAGCAAGGAGGGAAACGGGGCTGACCAGTTCTTC. It yields the protein CASKEGNGADQFF.